Listed below are T cell receptor beta chains from one sample, sequenced in a study of vaccination and CD4 T cells after COVID-19. These receptors' targets are unknown. TCRdb re-analysed the PCR reads in MiXCR, keeping a single row per CDR3 protein. The sample contains around 20,000 distinct CDR3 sequences, 70% of which appear only once. The sequencing input was CD4+ T cells from blood, cultured in vitro. These receptors all come from a human donor who had recovered from COVID-19. Both conserved end residues are part of each CDR3. D genes are given only for firm matches. Where a row states a size, it is once, few, many or the class of an expanded clone; other rows omit it.

clone size,J gene,V gene,D gene,CDR3 protein,CDR3 DNA
once,TRBJ1-5,TRBV28,-,CASSFGVPQHF,TGTGCCAGCAGTTTTGGGGTTCCCCAGCATTTT
-,TRBJ1-5,TRBV10-3,TRBD1,CAIKMTGVGQPQHF,TGTGCCATCAAAATGACAGGGGTAGGCCAGCCCCAGCATTTT
-,TRBJ1-2,TRBV24-1,TRBD1,CATSDPGTGNYGYTF,TGTGCCACCAGTGACCCCGGGACAGGGAACTATGGCTACACCTTC
-,TRBJ2-5,TRBV20-1,-,CSARDVETQYF,TGCAGTGCTAGAGATGTAGAGACCCAGTACTTC
-,TRBJ2-7,TRBV23-1,-,CASSPRARGHEQYF,TGCGCCAGCAGTCCACGGGCGCGGGGGCACGAGCAGTACTTC
-,TRBJ1-2,TRBV19,-,CVSRAGRARAYGYTF,TGTGTCAGTAGGGCTGGCCGGGCCCGGGCCTATGGCTACACCTTC
-,TRBJ2-1,TRBV27,TRBD2,CASSYSGSPGNEQFF,TGTGCCAGCAGTTATAGCGGGAGCCCCGGGAATGAGCAGTTCTTC
-,TRBJ2-5,TRBV20-1,-,CSARNTGDSGLQYF,TGCAGTGCTAGAAATACGGGGGACAGTGGGCTCCAGTACTTC
-,TRBJ1-5,TRBV12-3/TRBV12-4,TRBD1,CASRQGLGPQHF,TGTGCCAGCAGACAGGGGTTGGGGCCCCAGCATTTT
-,TRBJ1-2,TRBV27,TRBD1,CASSLTGTVHYGYTF,TGTGCCAGCAGTTTAACCGGGACAGTCCACTATGGCTACACCTTC
-,TRBJ2-7,TRBV24-1,TRBD1,CATSDLGTGTYEQYF,TGTGCCACCAGTGATTTGGGGACAGGGACCTACGAGCAGTACTTC
-,TRBJ1-6,TRBV18,-,CASSPRPGGLYRSYNSPLHF,TGTGCCAGCTCACCACGACCCGGGGGGCTCTACCGCTCCTATAATTCACCCCTCCACTTT
-,TRBJ1-5,TRBV27,-,CASRPDGRRVNQPQHF,TGTGCCAGCAGGCCAGATGGACGCAGGGTAAATCAGCCCCAGCATTTT
-,TRBJ1-2,TRBV19,TRBD1,CASNGDSRGYTF,TGTGCCAGTAATGGGGACAGTCGTGGCTACACCTTC
-,TRBJ1-2,TRBV19,-,CASSPQSSNYGYTF,TGTGCCAGTAGTCCCCAAAGCTCTAACTATGGCTACACCTTC
-,TRBJ2-3,TRBV27,TRBD1,CASGDRREDTQYF,TGTGCCAGCGGGGACAGGAGGGAAGATACGCAGTATTTT
-,TRBJ2-2,TRBV20-1,TRBD2,CSARDTSGRVTGELFF,TGCAGTGCTAGAGATACTAGCGGGAGGGTCACCGGGGAGCTGTTTTTT
few,TRBJ1-6,TRBV20-1,TRBD1,CSARTGYDSPLHF,TGCAGTGCTAGGACAGGGTATGATTCACCCCTCCACTTT
-,TRBJ2-1,TRBV10-3,-,CAISEIGGRGEQFF,TGTGCCATCAGTGAGATTGGGGGAAGGGGAGAGCAGTTCTTC
-,TRBJ1-6,TRBV9,-,CASSSRLDNSPLHF,TGTGCCAGCAGCTCCCGACTGGATAATTCACCCCTCCACTTT
-,TRBJ2-7,TRBV24-1,TRBD1,CATSDTDGDRAYEQYF,TGTGCCACCAGTGATACCGATGGGGACAGGGCCTACGAGCAGTACTTC
-,TRBJ1-5,TRBV27,TRBD1,CASSLKGGERRNQPQHF,TGTGCCAGCAGTTTGAAAGGGGGCGAGCGGCGCAATCAGCCCCAGCATTTT
-,TRBJ2-7,TRBV20-1,TRBD2,CSALGLAGSYEQYF,TGCAGTGCTCTGGGACTAGCGGGATCCTACGAGCAGTACTTC
-,TRBJ2-7,TRBV9,TRBD1,CASSPRTGLSYEQYF,TGTGCCAGCAGCCCCCGGACAGGCCTCTCCTACGAGCAGTACTTC
few,TRBJ1-1,TRBV7-8,-,CASSFSRVRNTEAFF,TGTGCCAGCAGCTTCAGTCGGGTCCGGAACACTGAAGCTTTCTTT